The text below deals with one T cell receptor beta chain. Its antigen remains unidentified. Drawing of blood for sampling happened at baseline, at cycle 4 day 1, and at cycle 7 day 1. This specimen comes from a study of OX40 agonist ivuxolimab in advanced cancers. For the study at large: Hepatocellular carcinoma, melanoma, renal cell or head and neck cancer occurred in dose-escalation patients. General study findings and limits: On average, a greater number of expanded clones characterised CD8+ T cells relative to CD4+. Clonal expansion from baseline to week 6 occurred in both CD4+ and CD8+ T cells.

Assay used: immunoSEQ multiplex PCR; TCRdb lists only in-frame clones, some missing. The table records 40,000 to 50,000 clones, around nine tenths of them present only once. The sequence derives from an adult with an advanced solid tumor such as melanoma, head and neck, liver or kidney cancer. The sample consisted of CD4+ or CD8+ T cells sorted from blood, taken in a trial of the OX40 agonist ivuxolimab.

CDR3 residues: CASRQDRTTLNEQFF. In nucleotides, the CDR3 is TGTGCCAGCAGACAAGACAGAACAACCCTCAATGAGCAGTTCTTC. The chain employs TRBV7-9 and TRBJ2-1; TRBD1 might be the D (5 bases). V shed 6 bases and J shed 6 bases, with 18 bases lying between them. There are 15 residues in the CDR3. CDR1 is SEHNR and CDR2 is FQNEAQ in the germline V gene (reference sequence).